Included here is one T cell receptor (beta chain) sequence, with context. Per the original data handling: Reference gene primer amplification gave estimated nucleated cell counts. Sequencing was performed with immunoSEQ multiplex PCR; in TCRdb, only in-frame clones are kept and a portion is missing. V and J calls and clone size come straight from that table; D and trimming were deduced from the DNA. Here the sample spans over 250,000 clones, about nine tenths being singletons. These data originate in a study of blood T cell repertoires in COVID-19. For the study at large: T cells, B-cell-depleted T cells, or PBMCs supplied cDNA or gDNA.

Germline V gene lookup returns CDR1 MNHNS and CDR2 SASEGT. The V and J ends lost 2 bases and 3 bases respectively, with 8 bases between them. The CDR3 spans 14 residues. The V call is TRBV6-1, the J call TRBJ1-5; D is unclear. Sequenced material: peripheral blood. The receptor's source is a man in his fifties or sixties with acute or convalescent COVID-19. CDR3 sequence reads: CASSEMYNNQPQHF. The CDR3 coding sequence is TGTGCCAGCAGTGAAATGTACAACAATCAGCCCCAGCATTTT.